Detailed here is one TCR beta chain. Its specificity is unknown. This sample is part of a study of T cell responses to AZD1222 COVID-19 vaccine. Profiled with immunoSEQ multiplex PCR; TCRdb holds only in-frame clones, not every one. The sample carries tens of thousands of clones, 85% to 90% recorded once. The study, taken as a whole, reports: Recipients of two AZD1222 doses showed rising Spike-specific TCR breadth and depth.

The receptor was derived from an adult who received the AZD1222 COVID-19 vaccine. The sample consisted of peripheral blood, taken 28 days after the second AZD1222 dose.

As DNA, the CDR3 is TGTGCCAGCAGTTCCACCCGCGGGGAGACCCAGTACTTC. Translated: CASSSTRGETQYF. This chain uses TRBV27 with TRBJ2-5, with D possibly TRBD2 on 5 matching bases. The V gene lost 4 bases and the J gene lost 5 bases, with 11 bases spanning the gap. This CDR3 has 13 amino acids. In germline, CDR1 is MNHEY, CDR2 SMNVEV (reference sequence).